A single sample is the source of the 9 T cell receptor beta chains below, sequenced in a study of brain T cells in children with intractable seizures (dated by TCRdb to the early 2020s). The time point label, as the study defines it: resected brain tissue, or blood drawn just prior to surgery. Libraries were constructed by the immunoSEQ multiplex PCR assay. TCRdb retrieved this table from immuneACCESS and kept in-frame rearrangements only. Not all clones are present; in checked studies, unresolved V genes account for under half, and no reason is known for the remainder. This sample is represented by 80,000 or so clones; under 95% of them were singletons. The ten top clones hold roughly 1.5% of the sample. Source: peripheral blood, taken at surgery. These receptor sequences come from a boy younger than two with tuberous sclerosis and intractable seizures.

This chain connects TRBV19 to TRBJ1-5; D is unresolved. CDR3 length equals 14 residues. V dropped 11 bases and J dropped 1 base, with 15 bases sitting between them. Germline V lookup: CDR1 LNHDA, CDR2 SQIVND (reference sequence). CDR3 coding DNA: TGTGCCTGCAATCCCTCGGGGAGCAATCAGCCCCAGCATTTT. This translates into CACNPSGSNQPQHF.

The rearrangement links TRBV5-8 to TRBJ1-5; D ambiguous. CDR1 and CDR2 from the germline V gene are SGHTS and YDEGEE. The CDR3 loop spans 17 amino acids. The germline V and J ends were trimmed by 2 bases and 2 bases, with 17 bases remaining between them. In DNA form, the CDR3 reads TGTGCCAGCAGCTTTCTCAAGGGAGGGTTGGGCAATCAGCCCCAGCATTTT. Translated: CASSFLKGGLGNQPQHF.

This chain joins TRBV9 and TRBJ2-5; 11 nucleotides align to TRBD2. The CDR3 loop spans 16 amino acids. Germline CDR1 and CDR2: SGDLS and YYNGEE. V lost 4 bases, J lost 0 bases, and 5 bases stayed unmatched. CDR3 sequence reads: CASSLWGLADQETQYF. The DNA of the CDR3 is TGTGCCAGCAGCTTATGGGGACTAGCGGACCAAGAGACCCAGTACTTC. The variable domain in full, completed from reference TRBV9 and TRBJ2-5, reads DSGVTQTPKHLITATGQRVTLRCSPRSGDLSVYWYQQSLDQGLQFLIQYYNGEERAKGNILERFSAQQFPDLHSELNLSSLELGDSALYFCASSLWGLADQETQYFGPGTRLLVL.

This clone was found a few times. The chain combines TRBV19 with TRBJ1-2; D might be TRBD1 (6 bases). Germline CDR1 reads LNHDA; CDR2 reads SQIVND (reference sequence). Trimming stripped 10 bases from V and 6 bases from J, with 21 bases between. The CDR3 covers 14 residues. CDR3 protein: CAINRDPLGNGYTF. The CDR3 nucleotides read TGTGCCATCAACAGGGACCCACTTGGGAATGGCTACACCTTC.

The rearrangement joins TRBV5-3 to TRBJ1-1; a possible D gene is TRBD1 (5 bases). TRBV5-3 is marked as an open reading frame, function uncertain. The CDR3 length is 14 residues. The germline V and J ends were trimmed by 0 bases and 1 base, with 7 bases remaining between them. CDR3 DNA: TGTGCCAGAAGCTTGGACAGGAAGAACACTGAAGCTTTCTTT. As protein: CARSLDRKNTEAFF.

The chain employs TRBV27 and TRBJ1-2; D may be TRBD1 (5 bases). Trimming stripped 2 bases from V and 8 bases from J, with 9 bases between. CDR3 size: 12 residues. Germline V CDR1 and CDR2: MNHEY, SMNVEV (reference sequence). CDR3 residues: CASSLEGRGYTF. As DNA, the CDR3 is TGTGCCAGCAGTTTAGAGGGACGAGGCTACACCTTC.

The chain couples TRBV30 to TRBJ2-1; D may match TRBD1 or TRBD2 (5 bases each). Germline V lookup: CDR1 GTSNPN, CDR2 SVGIG (reference sequence). The CDR3 contains 14 residues. Trimming cost V 5 bases and J 6 bases, with 17 bases left between them. The CDR3 nucleotides are TGTGCCTGGGCCCGAGGGGCAGGCCCCAATGAGCAGTTCTTC. This gives the protein CAWARGAGPNEQFF.

The rearrangement joins TRBV9 to TRBJ2-7; D tentatively reads TRBD1 or TRBD2 (6 bases each). Germline V gene sequence: CDR1 SGDLS, CDR2 YYNGEE. The V end lost 3 bases, the J end lost 1 base, and 11 bases lay between the germline ends. This CDR3 spans 14 amino acids. CDR3 region: CASSEGGPSYEQYF. DNA for the CDR3: TGTGCCAGCAGCGAGGGGGGTCCATCCTACGAGCAGTACTTC.

The rearrangement joins TRBV14 to TRBJ1-2; 7 nucleotides align to TRBD1. Germline trimming cut 0 bases from V and 8 bases from J; bases unmatched to any gene: 12. The V gene's germline CDR1 is SGHDN and CDR2 FVKESK. CDR3 length equals 16 residues. CDR3 residues: CASSQDLRGTTGGYTF. The CDR3 coding sequence is TGTGCCAGCAGCCAAGATCTCAGGGGGACGACGGGAGGCTACACCTTC. Filled out from reference TRBV14 and TRBJ1-2, the complete variable domain reads EAGVTQFPSHSVIEKGQTVTLRCDPISGHDNLYWYRRVMGKEIKFLLHFVKESKQDESGMPNNRFLAERTGGTYSTLKVQPAELEDSGVYFCASSQDLRGTTGGYTFGSGTRLTVV.